The 7 T cell receptor beta chains given below trace back to one sample, sequenced in a study of cytomegalovirus exposure and HLA in healthy donors. This PCR relied on a set of 60 Vbeta primers and 13 Jbeta primers. Clones were read by immunoSEQ multiplex PCR, and TCRdb kept only the in-frame ones, dropping some. The sample yields about 120,000 clones, roughly 65% seen once. Source material: PBMCs. These receptors all come from a middle-aged man in good health and CMV-seropositive.

The chain recombines TRBV5-1 with TRBJ2-3, with D perhaps TRBD2 (6 bases). This CDR3 contains 14 residues. V gave up 3 bases and J gave up 4 bases, with 12 bases separating them. Germline CDR1 reads SGHRS; CDR2 reads YFSETQ. CDR3 DNA: TGCGCCAGCAGCTCCGGGGAGGTCCCAGATACGCAGTATTTT. This gives the protein CASSSGEVPDTQYF.

A few counts support this clone. This chain joins TRBV6-1 and TRBJ1-2; 7 bases align to TRBD1. Germline V gene data show CDR1 as MNHNS and CDR2 as SASEGT. This CDR3 region has 16 residues. The J segment lost 3 bases and the V segment lost 4 bases, leaving 11 bases of the junction unmatched. The CDR3 spells CASSGRQGLRDYGYTF. Written as DNA, the CDR3 is TGTGCCAGCAGTGGCCGACAGGGTTTAAGGGACTATGGCTACACCTTC.

The count of this clone is one. The chain is built from TRBV21-1 and TRBJ2-2; TRBD2 reflects the table's D call only, with no check against the DNA. TRBV21-1 is assigned pseudogene status. This CDR3 region has 15 residues. CDR3 in amino acids: CASSNGLTNTGELFF. The CDR3, as DNA: TGTGCCAGCAGCAACGGACTTACGAACACCGGGGAGCTGTTTTTT.

The chain combines TRBV11-2 with TRBJ2-3, with 10 bases that match TRBD2. V was pared by 2 bases and J by 4 bases, with 6 bases of the junction left unmatched. The length of the CDR3 is 16 residues. CDR1 is SGHAT, CDR2 FQNNGV, per germline. The CDR3 DNA reads TGTGCCAGCAGCTTAATAGCGGGGGGACTTGCAGATACGCAGTATTTT. Translated, it gives CASSLIAGGLADTQYF.

The chain carries TRBV6-5 and TRBJ2-7, with TRBD1 as a possible D gene (6 bases). Germline V gives CDR1 MNHEY, CDR2 SVGAGI. The CDR3 loop spans 12 amino acids. V gave up 11 bases and J gave up 0 bases, with 11 bases separating them. The CDR3 coding sequence is TGTGCCGTTAAAGGGGGCTCCTACGAGCAGTACTTC. Its protein product is CAVKGGSYEQYF.

The chain couples TRBV5-1 to TRBJ2-2; D may be TRBD1 (5 bases). The CDR3 totals 15 residues. The V and J ends lost 2 bases and 4 bases respectively, with 12 bases between them. From germline, CDR1 is SGHRS and CDR2 YFSETQ. The CDR3 sequence: CASSFTQGSTGELFF. The CDR3 DNA sequence: TGCGCCAGCAGCTTTACCCAGGGTAGCACCGGGGAGCTGTTTTTT.

The chain couples TRBV25-1 to TRBJ1-2, with 12 positions matching TRBD1. Germline V gene sequence: CDR1 MGHDK, CDR2 SYGVNS. The ends lost 3 bases at V and 8 bases at J; junction bases unmatched: 10. The CDR3 covers 16 residues. The CDR3 loop is CASSDPGTGGVHGYTF. The DNA of the CDR3 is TGTGCCAGCAGTGACCCCGGGACAGGGGGCGTCCACGGCTACACCTTC.